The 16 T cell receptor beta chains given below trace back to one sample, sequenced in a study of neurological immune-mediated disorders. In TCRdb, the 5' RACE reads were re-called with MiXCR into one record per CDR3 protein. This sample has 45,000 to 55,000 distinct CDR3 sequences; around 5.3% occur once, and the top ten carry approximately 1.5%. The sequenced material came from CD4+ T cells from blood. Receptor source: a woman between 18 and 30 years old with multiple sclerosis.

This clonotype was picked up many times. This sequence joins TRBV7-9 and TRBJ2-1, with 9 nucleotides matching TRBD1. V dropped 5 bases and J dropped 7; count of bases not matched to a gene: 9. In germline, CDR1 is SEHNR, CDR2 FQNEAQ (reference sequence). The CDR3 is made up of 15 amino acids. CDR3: CASSKAGTGSNEQFF. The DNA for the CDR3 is TGTGCCAGCAGCAAGGCCGGGACAGGGTCAAATGAGCAGTTCTTC.

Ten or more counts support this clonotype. In DNA, the CDR3 is TGCGCCAGCAGCGCACAGGGGAGCACTGAAGCTTTCTTT. Its protein is CASSAQGSTEAFF. The V call is TRBV4-3, the J call TRBJ1-1; 7 nucleotides line up with TRBD1. CDR1 is LGHNA and CDR2 is YSLEER in the germline V gene. V shed 5 bases, J shed 4 bases, and the junction held 4 bases outside the gene matches. The CDR3 has 13 amino acids.

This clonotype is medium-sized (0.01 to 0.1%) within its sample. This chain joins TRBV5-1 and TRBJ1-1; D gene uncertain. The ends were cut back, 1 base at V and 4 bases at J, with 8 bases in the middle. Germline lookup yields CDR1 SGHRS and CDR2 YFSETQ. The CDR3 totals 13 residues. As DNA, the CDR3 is TGCGCCAGCAGCTTGATGCGGGGCACTGAAGCTTTCTTT. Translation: CASSLMRGTEAFF.

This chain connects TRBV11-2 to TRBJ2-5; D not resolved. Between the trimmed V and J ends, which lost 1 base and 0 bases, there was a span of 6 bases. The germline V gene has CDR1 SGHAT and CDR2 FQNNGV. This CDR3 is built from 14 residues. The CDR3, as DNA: TGTGCCAGCAGCTTAGGCACGTACCAAGAGACCCAGTACTTC. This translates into CASSLGTYQETQYF.

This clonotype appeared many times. The CDR3 sequence is CASGARAVEDTQYF. Written as DNA, the CDR3 is TGCGCCAGCGGGGCTAGGGCCGTTGAAGATACGCAGTATTTT. The chain is built from TRBV5-1 and TRBJ2-3, with a weak D call TRBD1 (5 bases). Germline V gene data show CDR1 as SGHRS and CDR2 as YFSETQ. The ends were cut back, 7 bases at V and 5 bases at J, with 17 bases in the middle. This CDR3 has 14 amino acids. Together with reference TRBV5-1 and TRBJ2-3, the CDR3 gives the full variable domain: KAGVTQTPRYLIKTRGQQVTLSCSPISGHRSVSWYQQTPGQGLQFLFEYFSETQRNKGNFPGRFSGRQFSNSRSEMNVSTLELGDSALYLCASGARAVEDTQYFGPGTRLTVL.

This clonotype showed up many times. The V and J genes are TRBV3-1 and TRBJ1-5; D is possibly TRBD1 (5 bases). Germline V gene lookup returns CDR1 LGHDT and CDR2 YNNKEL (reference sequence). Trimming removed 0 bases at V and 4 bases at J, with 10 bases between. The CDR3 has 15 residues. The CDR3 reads CASSQDQGWNQPQHF. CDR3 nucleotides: TGTGCCAGCAGCCAAGATCAGGGTTGGAATCAGCCCCAGCATTTT.

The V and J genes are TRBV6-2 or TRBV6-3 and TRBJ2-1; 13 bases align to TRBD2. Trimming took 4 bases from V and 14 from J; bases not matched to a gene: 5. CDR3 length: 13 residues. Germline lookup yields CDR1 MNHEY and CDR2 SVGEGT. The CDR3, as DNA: TGTGCCAGCAGTTGGACTAGCGGGGGCTGGGAGTTCTTC. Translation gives CASSWTSGGWEFF.

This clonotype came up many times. The CDR3 sequence is CASSLGLAGLADYNEQFF. In nucleotides, the CDR3 is TGCGCCAGCAGCTTGGGTCTGGCGGGACTAGCGGACTACAATGAGCAGTTCTTC. This sequence joins TRBV5-1 and TRBJ2-1, with 11 bases identical to TRBD2. V lost 0 bases and J lost 3; bases outside the gene matches: 8. From germline, CDR1 is SGHRS and CDR2 YFSETQ. This CDR3 region has 18 residues.

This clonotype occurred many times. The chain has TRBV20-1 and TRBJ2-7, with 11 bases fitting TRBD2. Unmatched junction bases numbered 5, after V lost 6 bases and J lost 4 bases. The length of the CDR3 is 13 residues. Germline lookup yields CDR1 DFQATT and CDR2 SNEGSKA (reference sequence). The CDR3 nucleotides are TGCAGTGCAGTTAGCGGGGGGGCTTACGAGCAGTACTTC. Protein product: CSAVSGGAYEQYF.

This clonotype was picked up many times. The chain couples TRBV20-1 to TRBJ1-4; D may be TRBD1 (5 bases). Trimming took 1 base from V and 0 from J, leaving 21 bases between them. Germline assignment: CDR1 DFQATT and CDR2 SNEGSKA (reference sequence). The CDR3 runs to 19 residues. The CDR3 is CSARGLGEQEIATNEKLFF. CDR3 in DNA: TGCAGTGCTAGAGGACTGGGGGAACAGGAAATCGCAACTAATGAAAAACTGTTTTTT.

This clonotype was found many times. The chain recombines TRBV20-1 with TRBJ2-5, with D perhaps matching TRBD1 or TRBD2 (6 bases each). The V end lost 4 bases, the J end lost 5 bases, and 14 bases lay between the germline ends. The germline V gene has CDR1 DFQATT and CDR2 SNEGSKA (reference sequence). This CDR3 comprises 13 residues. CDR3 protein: CSANERGRETQYF. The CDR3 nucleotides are TGCAGTGCTAACGAACGGGGGCGGGAGACCCAGTACTTC.

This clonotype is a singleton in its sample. In DNA form, the CDR3 reads TGTGCCAGCGGACGTTTAGATGAGACCCAGTACTTC. Protein sequence: CASGRLDETQYF. V usage is TRBV2 and J usage is TRBJ2-5; D gene unclear. From germline, CDR1 is SNHLY and CDR2 FYNNEI. The CDR3 consists of 12 residues. With 8 bases removed from V and 5 bases from J, the gap between germline ends came to 12 bases.

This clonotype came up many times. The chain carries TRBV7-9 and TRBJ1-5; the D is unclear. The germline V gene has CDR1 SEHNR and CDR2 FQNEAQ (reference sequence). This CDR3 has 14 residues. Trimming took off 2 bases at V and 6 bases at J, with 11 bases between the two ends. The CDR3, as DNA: TGTGCCAGCAGCTTATCTACTGGGATTCAGCCCCAGCATTTT. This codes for CASSLSTGIQPQHF.

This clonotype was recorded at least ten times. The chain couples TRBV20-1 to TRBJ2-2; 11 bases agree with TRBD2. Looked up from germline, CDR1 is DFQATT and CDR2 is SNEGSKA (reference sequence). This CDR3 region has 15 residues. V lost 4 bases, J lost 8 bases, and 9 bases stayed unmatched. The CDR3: CSATRLAGLTGELFF. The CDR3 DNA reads TGCAGTGCTACAAGACTAGCGGGGTTAACGGGGGAGCTGTTTTTT.

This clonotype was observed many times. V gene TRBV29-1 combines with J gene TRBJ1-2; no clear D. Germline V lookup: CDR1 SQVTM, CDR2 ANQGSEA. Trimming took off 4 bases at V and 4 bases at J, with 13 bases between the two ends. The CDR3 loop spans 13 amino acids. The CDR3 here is CSVVTSGSYGYTF. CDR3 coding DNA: TGCAGCGTTGTTACGTCGGGGAGCTATGGCTACACCTTC.

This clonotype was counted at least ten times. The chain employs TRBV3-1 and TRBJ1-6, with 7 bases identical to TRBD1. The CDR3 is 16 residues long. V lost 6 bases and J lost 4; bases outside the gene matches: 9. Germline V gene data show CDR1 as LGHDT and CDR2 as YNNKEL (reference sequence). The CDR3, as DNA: TGTGCCAGCAGTCGTGGACAGGCCCATTATAATTCACCCCTCCACTTT. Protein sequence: CASSRGQAHYNSPLHF.